These T cell receptor beta chains were read from a single sample in a study of PD-L1 blockade in urothelial cancer. Libraries were prepared by immunoSEQ multiplex PCR; TCRdb keeps only in-frame clonotypes and omits some of them. Among some 71,000 clones listed, approximately 86% were seen once. Sequencing was performed on PBMCs, taken around atezolizumab (anti-PD-L1) treatment. The receptors stem from a man aged 40-50 years with urothelial cancer. CDR3s include the opening cysteine and the closing phenylalanine or tryptophan. Each record gives: clone size, CDR3 length, V gene, J gene, D gene, CDR3 protein, CDR3 DNA. D genes are given only for firm matches. The size of a clone is reported for some rows only, either as once, few or many, or as a class for expanded clones.

NA	15	TRBV27	TRBJ1-2	TRBD1	CASTPGTGDDYGYTF	TGTGCCAGCACCCCCGGGACAGGGGACGACTATGGCTACACCTTC
NA	15	TRBV7-2	TRBJ2-3	TRBD2	CASSFLGGPSDTQYF	TGTGCCAGCAGCTTTTTGGGAGGGCCCTCAGATACGCAGTATTTT
NA	14	TRBV6-1	TRBJ1-2	NA	CASRDSGGSNGYTF	TGTGCCAGCAGGGATAGCGGAGGCTCGAATGGCTACACCTTC
NA	13	TRBV7-9	TRBJ1-1	TRBD1	CASIRGREVEAFF	TGTGCCAGCATAAGGGGGCGCGAGGTAGAAGCTTTCTTT
NA	12	TRBV5-4	TRBJ1-1	NA	CASSRGQIEAFF	TGTGCCAGCAGCCGAGGGCAGATTGAAGCTTTCTTT
NA	14	TRBV2	TRBJ1-5	NA	CASAKGGSNQPQHF	TGTGCCAGCGCAAAAGGGGGTAGCAATCAGCCCCAGCATTTT
NA	13	TRBV7-2	TRBJ1-5	NA	CASSLQRNQPQHF	TGTGCCAGCAGCTTACAACGGAATCAGCCCCAGCATTTT
NA	18	TRBV18	TRBJ2-1	TRBD2	CASSPPGLAGSSYNEQFF	TGTGCCAGCTCACCGCCCGGACTAGCGGGGAGCTCCTACAATGAGCAGTTCTTC
NA	17	TRBV6-1	TRBJ1-3	NA	CASSEGRGRGGGFPIYF	TGTGCCAGCAGTGAAGGACGGGGTAGGGGAGGAGGATTCCCCATATATTTT
NA	15	TRBV30	TRBJ2-2	TRBD1	CAWSLGQGVTGELFF	TGTGCCTGGAGCCTCGGACAGGGGGTAACCGGGGAGCTGTTTTTT
NA	14	TRBV2	TRBJ2-1	TRBD2	CASNILAGGSEQFF	TGTGCCAGCAACATACTAGCGGGAGGTTCGGAGCAGTTCTTC
NA	19	TRBV28	TRBJ2-7	TRBD2	CASSYTLGLAGESPIEQYF	TGTGCCAGCAGTTATACCCTTGGACTAGCGGGAGAGTCCCCGATCGAGCAGTACTTC
few	14	TRBV19	TRBJ2-5	TRBD1	CASRRTGTEKTQYF	TGTGCCAGTAGAAGGACCGGGACAGAAAAGACCCAGTACTTC
NA	12	TRBV30	TRBJ2-7	NA	CAWSAGGNEQYF	TGTGCCTGGAGTGCAGGGGGGAACGAGCAGTACTTC
NA	12	TRBV28	TRBJ1-2	NA	CASSLNRVGYTF	TGTGCCAGCAGTCTCAACAGGGTTGGCTACACCTTC
NA	14	TRBV28	TRBJ2-1	NA	CASSRRVRGNEQFF	TGTGCCAGCAGTCGAAGGGTAAGGGGTAATGAGCAGTTCTTC
NA	14	TRBV9	TRBJ2-1	NA	CASSVEADYNEQFF	TGTGCCAGCAGCGTAGAGGCGGACTACAATGAGCAGTTCTTC
once	13	TRBV6-1	TRBJ1-1	NA	CASSEARTALAFF	TGTGCCAGCAGTGAAGCGAGGACAGCCTTAGCTTTCTTT
once	14	TRBV7-6	TRBJ2-7	NA	CASSSERVSYEQYF	TGTGCCAGCAGCTCCGAGCGGGTCAGCTACGAGCAGTACTTC
few	15	TRBV6-5	TRBJ1-2	TRBD1	CASSYDRQGALGYTF	TGTGCCAGCAGTTACGATCGGCAGGGGGCGCTTGGCTACACCTTC
NA	15	TRBV28	TRBJ1-1	TRBD1	CASRATGPVNTEAFF	TGTGCCAGCAGAGCGACAGGGCCGGTGAACACTGAAGCTTTCTTT
NA	14	TRBV6-5	TRBJ2-1	TRBD2	CASKIGGSYNEQFF	TGTGCCAGCAAGATCGGGGGGTCCTACAATGAGCAGTTCTTC
NA	17	TRBV7-2	TRBJ2-3	TRBD2	CASSLRGGAPSTDTQYF	TGTGCCAGCAGCTTGCGGGGGGGGGCCCCTAGCACAGATACGCAGTATTTT